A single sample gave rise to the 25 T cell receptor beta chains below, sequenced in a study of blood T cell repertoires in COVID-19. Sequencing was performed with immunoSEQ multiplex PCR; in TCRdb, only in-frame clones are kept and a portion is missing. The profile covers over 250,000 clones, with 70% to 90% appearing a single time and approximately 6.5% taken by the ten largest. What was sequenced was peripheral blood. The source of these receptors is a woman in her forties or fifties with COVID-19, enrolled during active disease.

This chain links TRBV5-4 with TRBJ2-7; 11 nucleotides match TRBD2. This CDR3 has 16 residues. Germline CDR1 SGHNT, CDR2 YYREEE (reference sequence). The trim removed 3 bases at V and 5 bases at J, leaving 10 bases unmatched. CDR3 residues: CASSSGTSGSTNEQYF. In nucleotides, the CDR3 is TGTGCCAGCAGCTCGGGTACTAGCGGGAGTACTAACGAGCAGTACTTC.

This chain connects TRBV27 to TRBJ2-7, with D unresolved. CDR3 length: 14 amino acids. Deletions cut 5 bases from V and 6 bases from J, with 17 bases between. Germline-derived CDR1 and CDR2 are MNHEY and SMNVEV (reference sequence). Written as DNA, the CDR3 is TGTGCCAGCAGTCGAGGAGACCCGAGTATCGAGCAGTACTTC. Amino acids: CASSRGDPSIEQYF.

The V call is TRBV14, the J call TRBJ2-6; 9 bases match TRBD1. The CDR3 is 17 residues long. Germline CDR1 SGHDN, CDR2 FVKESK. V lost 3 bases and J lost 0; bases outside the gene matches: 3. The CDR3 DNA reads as TGTGCCAGCAGCCAGCAGACAGGGGGCTCTGGGGCCAACGTCCTGACTTTC. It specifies CASSQQTGGSGANVLTF.

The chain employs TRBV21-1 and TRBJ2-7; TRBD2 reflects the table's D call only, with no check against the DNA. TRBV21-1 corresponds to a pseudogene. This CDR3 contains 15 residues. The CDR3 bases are TGTGCCAGCAGCAAAGCAGGCCAGAGCCGGGAGGAGCAGTACTTC. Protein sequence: CASSKAGQSREEQYF.

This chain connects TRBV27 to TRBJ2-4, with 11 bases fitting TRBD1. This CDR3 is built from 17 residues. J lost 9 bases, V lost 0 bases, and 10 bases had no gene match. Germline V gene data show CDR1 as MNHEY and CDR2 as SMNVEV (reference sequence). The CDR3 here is CASSLSGQGARKGIQYF. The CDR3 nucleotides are TGTGCCAGCAGTTTATCCGGACAGGGGGCGCGGAAGGGCATTCAGTACTTC.

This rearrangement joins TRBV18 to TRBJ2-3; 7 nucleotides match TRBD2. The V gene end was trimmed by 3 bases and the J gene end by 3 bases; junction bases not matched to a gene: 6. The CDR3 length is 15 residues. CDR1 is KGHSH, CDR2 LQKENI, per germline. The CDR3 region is CASSPRGGETDTQYF. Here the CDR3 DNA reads TGTGCCAGCTCACCGCGCGGGGGAGAGACAGATACGCAGTATTTT. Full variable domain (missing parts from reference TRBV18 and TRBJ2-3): NAGVMQNPRHLVRRRGQEARLRCSPMKGHSHVYWYRQLPEEGLKFMVYLQKENIIDESGMPKERFSAEFPKEGPSILRIQQVVRGDSAAYFCASSPRGGETDTQYFGPGTRLTVL.

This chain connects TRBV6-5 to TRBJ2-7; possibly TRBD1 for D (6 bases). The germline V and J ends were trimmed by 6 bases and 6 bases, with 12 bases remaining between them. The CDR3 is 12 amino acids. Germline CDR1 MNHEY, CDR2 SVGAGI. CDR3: CASSPGAGEQYF. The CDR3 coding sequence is TGTGCCAGCAGCCCAGGGGCTGGCGAGCAGTACTTC.

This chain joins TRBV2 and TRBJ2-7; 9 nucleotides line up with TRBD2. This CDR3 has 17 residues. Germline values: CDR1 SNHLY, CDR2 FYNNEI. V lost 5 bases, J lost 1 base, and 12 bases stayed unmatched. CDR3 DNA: TGTGCCAGCAGTACAGGACTAGCGCGACCATTTTCCTACGAGCAGTACTTC. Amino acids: CASSTGLARPFSYEQYF.

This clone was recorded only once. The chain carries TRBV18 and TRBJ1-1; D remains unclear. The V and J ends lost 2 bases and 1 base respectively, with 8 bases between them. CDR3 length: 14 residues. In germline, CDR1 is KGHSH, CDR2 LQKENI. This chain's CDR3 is CASSPDGQNTEAFF. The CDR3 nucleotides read TGTGCCAGCTCACCAGATGGGCAGAACACTGAAGCTTTCTTT.

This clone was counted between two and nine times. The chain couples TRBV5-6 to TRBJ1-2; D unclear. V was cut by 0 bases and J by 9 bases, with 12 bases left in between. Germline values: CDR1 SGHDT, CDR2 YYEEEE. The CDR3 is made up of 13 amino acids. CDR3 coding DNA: TGTGCCAGCAGCTTGGGAAGGGCGGGGAGCTACACCTTC. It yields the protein CASSLGRAGSYTF.

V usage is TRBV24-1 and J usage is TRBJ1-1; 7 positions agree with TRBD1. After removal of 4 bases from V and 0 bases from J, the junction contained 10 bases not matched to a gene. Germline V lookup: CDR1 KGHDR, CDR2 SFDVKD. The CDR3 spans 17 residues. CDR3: CATSEPTGLQMNTEAFF. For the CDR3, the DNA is TGTGCCACCAGTGAACCGACAGGGCTTCAAATGAACACTGAAGCTTTCTTT.

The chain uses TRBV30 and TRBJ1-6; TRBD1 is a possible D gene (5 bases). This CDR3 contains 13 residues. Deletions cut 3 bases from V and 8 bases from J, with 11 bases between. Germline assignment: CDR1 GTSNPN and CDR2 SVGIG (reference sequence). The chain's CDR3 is CAWSQGRDSPLHF. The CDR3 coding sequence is TGTGCCTGGAGCCAGGGAAGGGATTCACCCCTCCACTTT. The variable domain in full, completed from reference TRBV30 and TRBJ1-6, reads SQTIHQWPATLVQPVGSPLSLECTVEGTSNPNLYWYRQAAGRGLQLLFYSVGIGQISSEVPQNLSASRPQDRQFILSSKKLLLSDSGFYLCAWSQGRDSPLHFGNGTRLTVT.

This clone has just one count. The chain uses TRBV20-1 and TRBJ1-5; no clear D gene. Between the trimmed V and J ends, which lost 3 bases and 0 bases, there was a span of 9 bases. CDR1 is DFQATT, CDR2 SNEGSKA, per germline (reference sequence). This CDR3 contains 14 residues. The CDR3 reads CSASAGNSNQPQHF. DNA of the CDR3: TGCAGTGCTAGTGCAGGAAATAGCAATCAGCCCCAGCATTTT.

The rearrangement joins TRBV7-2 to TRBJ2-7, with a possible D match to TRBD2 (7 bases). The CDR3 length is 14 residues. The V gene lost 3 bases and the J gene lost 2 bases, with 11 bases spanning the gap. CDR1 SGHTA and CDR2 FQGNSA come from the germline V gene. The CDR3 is CASSFRGGAYEQYF. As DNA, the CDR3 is TGTGCCAGCAGCTTTAGAGGGGGGGCCTACGAGCAGTACTTC.

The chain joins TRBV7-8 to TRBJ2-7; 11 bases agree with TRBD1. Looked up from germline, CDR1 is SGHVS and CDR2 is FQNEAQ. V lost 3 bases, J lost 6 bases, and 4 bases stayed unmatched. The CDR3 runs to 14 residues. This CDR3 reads CASSLDRGRVEQYF. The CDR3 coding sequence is TGTGCCAGCAGCTTGGACAGGGGGCGCGTCGAGCAGTACTTC.

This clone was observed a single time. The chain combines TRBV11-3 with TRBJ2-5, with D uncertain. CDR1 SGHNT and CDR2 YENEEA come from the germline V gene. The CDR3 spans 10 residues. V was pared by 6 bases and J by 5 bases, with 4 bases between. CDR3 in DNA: TGTGCCAGCAGGGGCGAGACCCAGTACTTC. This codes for CASRGETQYF.

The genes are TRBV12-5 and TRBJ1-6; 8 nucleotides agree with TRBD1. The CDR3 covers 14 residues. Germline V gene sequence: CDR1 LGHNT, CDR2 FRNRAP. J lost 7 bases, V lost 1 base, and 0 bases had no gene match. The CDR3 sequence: CASGLGTGNSPLHF. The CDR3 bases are TGTGCTAGTGGTTTGGGGACAGGGAATTCACCCCTCCACTTT.

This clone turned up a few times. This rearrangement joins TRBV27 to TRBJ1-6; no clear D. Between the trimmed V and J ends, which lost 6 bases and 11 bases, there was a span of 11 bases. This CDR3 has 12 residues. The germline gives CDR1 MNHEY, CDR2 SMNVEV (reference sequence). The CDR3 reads CASREQEAPLHF. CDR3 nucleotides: TGTGCCAGCAGGGAACAAGAGGCACCCCTCCACTTT.

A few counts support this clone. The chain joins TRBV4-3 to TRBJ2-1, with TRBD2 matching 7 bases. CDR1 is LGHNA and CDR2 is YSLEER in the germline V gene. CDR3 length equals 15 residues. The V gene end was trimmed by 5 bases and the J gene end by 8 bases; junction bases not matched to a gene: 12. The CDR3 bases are TGCGCCAGCAGCTTTCAAGCGGGGTTCCGCGATGAGCAGTTCTTC. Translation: CASSFQAGFRDEQFF.

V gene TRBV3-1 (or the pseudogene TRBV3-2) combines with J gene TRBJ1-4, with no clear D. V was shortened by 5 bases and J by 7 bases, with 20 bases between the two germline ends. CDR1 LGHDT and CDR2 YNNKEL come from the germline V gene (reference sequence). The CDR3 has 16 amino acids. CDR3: CASSERLVRGSEKLFF. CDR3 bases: TGTGCCAGCAGCGAGCGTCTTGTCCGGGGTAGTGAAAAACTGTTTTTT.

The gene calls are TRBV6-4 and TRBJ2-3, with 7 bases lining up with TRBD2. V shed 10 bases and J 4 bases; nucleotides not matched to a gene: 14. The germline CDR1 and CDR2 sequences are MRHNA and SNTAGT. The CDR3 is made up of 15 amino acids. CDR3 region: CATTNQGGSSDTQYF. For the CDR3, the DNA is TGTGCCACTACCAACCAGGGAGGGTCCTCAGATACGCAGTATTTT.

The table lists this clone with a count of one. CDR3 sequence reads: CASSQDRGNTEAFF. CDR3 in DNA: TGTGCCAGCAGCCAAGACAGGGGGAACACTGAAGCTTTCTTT. The V and J genes are TRBV5-6 and TRBJ1-1, with TRBD1 matching 8 bases. The V segment lost 4 bases and the J segment 1 base; nucleotides outside the gene matches: 3. This CDR3 is 14 amino acids long. From germline, CDR1 is SGHDT and CDR2 YYEEEE.

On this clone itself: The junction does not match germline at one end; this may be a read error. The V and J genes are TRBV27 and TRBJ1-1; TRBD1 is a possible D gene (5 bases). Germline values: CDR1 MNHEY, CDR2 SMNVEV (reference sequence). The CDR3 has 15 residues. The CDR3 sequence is CTSSLKARGPGEAFF. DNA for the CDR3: TGTACCAGCAGTTTAAAGGCTAGGGGCCCTGGGGAAGCTTTCTTT.

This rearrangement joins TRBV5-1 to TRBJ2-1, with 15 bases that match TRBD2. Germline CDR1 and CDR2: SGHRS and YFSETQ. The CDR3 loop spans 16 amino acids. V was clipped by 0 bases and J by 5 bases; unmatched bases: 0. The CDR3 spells CASSLGTSGRDNEQFF. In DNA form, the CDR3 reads TGCGCCAGCAGCTTGGGGACTAGCGGGAGGGACAATGAGCAGTTCTTC.

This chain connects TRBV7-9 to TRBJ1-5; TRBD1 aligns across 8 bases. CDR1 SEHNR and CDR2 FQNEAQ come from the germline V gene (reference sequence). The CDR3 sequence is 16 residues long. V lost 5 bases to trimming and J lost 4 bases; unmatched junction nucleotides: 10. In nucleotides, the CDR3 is TGTGCCAGCAGCCCAGGAACAGGGGGGGGGAATCAGCCCCAGCATTTT. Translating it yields CASSPGTGGGNQPQHF.